This passage covers 21 T cell receptor beta chains from one sample sequenced in a study of tissue T cells after allogeneic stem cell transplantation (dated 2022 in TCRdb). This specimen's time point label, per the study, means: mouse harvest day 14 after allogeneic transplant. Each mouse graft, delivered by tail vein injection, combined 10^6 splenic CD5+ T cells with 10^7 T-cell-depleted bone marrow cells. Library method: the immunoSEQ multiplex PCR assay. The immuneACCESS repertoire file appears here via TCRdb, limited to in-frame rearrangements. These files lack a portion of the clones; in checked studies, under half of the deficit traces to unresolved V genes, and the cause of the others is not known. This sample has over a thousand clones in its table, and 55% to 70% of those were observed once. The biggest ten clones account for about a third of the sample. The sequenced material came from liver tissue. These receptors originate from a female BALB/c mouse given C57BL/6 T cells with graft-versus-host disease after an allogeneic hematopoietic cell transplant.

As regards this clone: The listed genes are named as in mouse. The CDR3 end falls 1 residue outside the read, so it is completed with the germline J gene. V gene TRBV26 combines with J gene TRBJ2-2; D unclear. CDR3 length: 14 amino acids. Germline CDR1 reads KGHPV; CDR2 reads FQNQEV (reference sequence). V lost 4 bases, J lost 0 bases, and 6 bases lay in between. CDR3 amino acids: CASSPTANTGQLYF. The covered CDR3 bases are TGTGCCAGCAGTCCTACAGCAAACACCGGGCAGCTCTAC.

Comment on this clone: The gene names given are mouse names. The read ends 1 residue before the CDR3 terminus; that terminus is restored from the germline J gene. Other DNA sequences in this specimen translate into the identical CDR3. The chain joins TRBV26 to TRBJ1-4, with 8 bases matching TRBD1. The CDR3 runs 14 residues. Germline V CDR1 and CDR2: KGHPV, FQNQEV (reference sequence). J lost 7 bases, V lost 4 bases, and 5 bases had no gene match. The CDR3 loop reads CASSPGQGSERLFF. The sequenced part of the CDR3 DNA is TGTGCCAGCAGTCCTGGACAGGGATCCGAAAGATTATTT.

Remarks on this clone: Gene names refer to mouse genes. The read ends 1 residue early relative to the CDR3; the germline J gene fills the gap. The chain carries TRBV1 and TRBJ1-3, with 10 positions matching TRBD1. This CDR3 region has 16 residues. The J segment lost 2 bases and the V segment lost 3 bases, leaving 4 bases of the junction unmatched. Germline V gene sequence: CDR1 NSQYPW, CDR2 LRSPGD (reference sequence). Partial CDR3 DNA: TGCACCTGCAGTGCCCGGGACAGGGGTACTGGAAATACGCTCTAT. Translating gives CTCSARDRGTGNTLY. The full CDR3 is CTCSARDRGTGNTLYF.

A remark on this clone: Mouse gene names apply. Read coverage stops 1 residue before the CDR3 terminus; the germline J gene supplies the remainder. The V gene is TRBV19, the J gene TRBJ1-4; D possibly corresponds to TRBD1 (6 bases). The CDR3 has 14 amino acids. V was clipped by 2 bases and J by 7 bases, with 12 bases between them. CDR1 is FNHDT and CDR2 is SITEND in the germline V gene (reference sequence). The CDR3 is CASSMWGRVERLFF. CDR3 DNA, as far as it was read: TGTGCCAGCAGTATGTGGGGGCGCGTCGAAAGATTATTT.

In the case of this clone: Mouse germline and gene names are used. The part of the CDR3 DNA that was read is TGTGCCAGCTCTGCTGGGGGGGCGCAAGACACCCAGTAC. Protein product: CASSAGGAQDTQY. The whole CDR3 is CASSAGGAQDTQYF. The chain couples TRBV12-2 to TRBJ2-5; TRBD2 matches at 10 bases. Read coverage stops 1 residue before the CDR3 terminus; the germline J gene supplies the remainder. Germline loops: CDR1 SGHLS, CDR2 HYDKME. Trimming took 3 bases from V and 3 from J; bases not matched to a gene: 2. The CDR3 sequence is 14 residues long.

Notes on this clone: Gene names are mouse gene names. The sequenced fragment ends 1 residue before the CDR3 boundary, so the rest is inferred from the germline J gene. The V and J genes are TRBV15 and TRBJ2-5; 7 bases fit TRBD2. Germline CDR1 is SGHND and CDR2 is FRSKSL. J lost 2 bases, V lost 2 bases, and 1 base had no gene match. The CDR3 runs 14 residues. The part of the CDR3 DNA that was read is TGTGCCAGCAGTTTATCTGGGGGCCAAGACACCCAGTAC. Its protein is CASSLSGGQDTQY. In full, the CDR3 is CASSLSGGQDTQYF.

Points on this clone: Gene and germline names: mouse. The read terminates 1 residue ahead of where the CDR3 ends, so the germline J gene completes it. The chain carries TRBV4 and TRBJ2-5, with TRBD1 matching 7 bases. CDR3 length equals 15 residues. The ends lost 3 bases at V and 3 bases at J; junction bases unmatched: 6. In germline, CDR1 is LGHDT, CDR2 YNNKQL (reference sequence). CDR3 DNA (partial): TGTGCCAGCAGCTATCTCGCCAGGGGGCAAGACACCCAGTAC. It yields the protein CASSYLARGQDTQY. The whole CDR3 protein is CASSYLARGQDTQYF.

Of note for this clone: Gene names and germline refer to mouse. The read halts 1 residue ahead of the CDR3 end, with the missing end drawn from the germline J gene. V and J are TRBV12-1 and TRBJ2-2, with a possible D match to TRBD1 (5 bases). The CDR3 is made up of 13 amino acids. The germline V gene encodes CDR1 SGHSN and CDR2 HYEKVE. Trimming took 4 bases from V and 0 from J, leaving 5 bases between them. CDR3 bases read: TGTGCCAGCTCAGGGGCAAACACCGGGCAGCTCTAC. This gives the protein CASSGANTGQLY. In full, the CDR3 is CASSGANTGQLYF.

With respect to this clone: The listed genes are named as in mouse. The read finishes 1 residue shy of the CDR3 end, and the germline J gene is used to complete it. V usage is TRBV3 and J usage is TRBJ2-4; D ambiguous. Between the trimmed V and J ends, which lost 3 bases and 0 bases, there was a span of 7 bases. Germline V gene lookup returns CDR1 SNHLY and CDR2 FYNGKV (reference sequence). This CDR3 has 14 amino acids. The CDR3 loop is CASSLRESQNTLYF. CDR3 DNA (partial): TGTGCCAGCAGCTTGAGGGAGAGTCAAAACACCTTGTAC.

As for this clone: Mouse names are used for the genes. The read falls 1 residue short of the CDR3 end, and the missing part is taken from the germline J gene. The chain combines TRBV26 with TRBJ2-4, with unresolved D. The CDR3 extends over 13 amino acids. Trimming removed 5 bases at V and 0 bases at J, with 6 bases between. Germline V gives CDR1 KGHPV, CDR2 FQNQEV (reference sequence). CDR3 DNA, as far as it was read: TGTGCCAGCAGTAGAAATAGTCAAAACACCTTGTAC. Amino acid sequence: CASSRNSQNTLY. In full, the CDR3 is CASSRNSQNTLYF.

In its sample, this clone ranks as large (0.1 to 1%). The gene names given are mouse names. The CDR3 end is not reached by the read, which stops 1 residue before it; the germline J gene fills it in. V and J are TRBV14 and TRBJ2-7; unclear D gene. The V gene lost 4 bases and the J gene lost 5 bases, with 7 bases spanning the gap. The CDR3 spans 11 residues. Germline V gives CDR1 SGHDT, CDR2 FRDEAV. Partial CDR3 DNA: TGTGCCAGCAGTCCCATCCATGAACAGTAC. Translating gives CASSPIHEQY. The whole CDR3 reads CASSPIHEQYF.

Turning to this clone: The gene symbols are mouse symbols. The read falls 1 residue short of the CDR3 end, and the missing part is taken from the germline J gene. The chain uses TRBV12-2 and TRBJ1-1, with 9 bases that match TRBD1. In germline, CDR1 is SGHLS, CDR2 HYDKME. The V and J ends lost 1 base and 0 bases, in that order; junction bases with no gene match: 2. The CDR3 contains 15 residues. CDR3 DNA, as far as it was read: TGTGCCAGCTCTCTGCGGGACAGGGCAAACACAGAAGTCTTC. This sequence encodes CASSLRDRANTEVF. The CDR3 in its entirety is CASSLRDRANTEVFF. Combining the CDR3 with reference TRBV12-2 and TRBJ1-1 gives the whole variable domain NSGVVQSPRYIIKGKGERSILKCIPISGHLSVAWYQQTQGQELKFFIQHYDKMERDKGNLPSRFSVQQFDDYHSEMNMSALELEDSAVYFCASSLRDRANTEVFFGKGTRLTVV.

As regards this clone: Gene names are mouse gene names. The missing CDR3 end, 1 residue past where the read stops, is filled in from the germline J gene. V gene TRBV12-1 combines with J gene TRBJ2-7; 8 bases are a match to TRBD2. Germline CDR1 and CDR2: SGHSN and HYEKVE. Trimming at V came to 2 bases and at J to 4 bases, leaving 6 bases not matched to a gene. The CDR3 length is 14 residues. CDR3: CASSPSRDWYEQYF. Incomplete CDR3 DNA: TGTGCCAGCTCTCCGTCCCGGGACTGGTATGAACAGTAC.

As concerns this clone: Gene labels here are mouse ones. Coverage ceases 1 residue before the CDR3 finishes, and the germline J gene fills in the end. This chain links TRBV26 with TRBJ2-5, with D perhaps assigned TRBD1 or TRBD2 (6 bases each). The germline V gene encodes CDR1 KGHPV and CDR2 FQNQEV (reference sequence). The CDR3 loop spans 13 amino acids. The V and J ends lost 4 bases and 6 bases respectively, with 11 bases between them. This CDR3 is CASSPRGLDTQYF. The sequenced CDR3 bases are TGTGCCAGCAGTCCCCGGGGGCTGGACACCCAGTAC.

This clone was detected a few times. The gene names given are mouse names. Read coverage stops 1 residue before the CDR3 terminus; the germline J gene supplies the remainder. V gene TRBV13-3 combines with J gene TRBJ2-7; the D call may be TRBD1 or TRBD2 (5 bases each). The germline V and J ends were trimmed by 1 base and 7 bases, with 9 bases remaining between them. Germline CDR1 reads NNHDY; CDR2 reads SYVADS. This CDR3 has 12 residues. Incomplete CDR3 DNA: TGTGCCAGCAGTGATCGGGGGTGGGAACAGTAC. Encoded protein: CASSDRGWEQY. The whole CDR3 region reads CASSDRGWEQYF.

Details on this clone: Mouse gene names apply. Sequencing ends 1 residue short of the CDR3 end; the germline J gene provides the rest. The rearrangement links TRBV26 to TRBJ2-4; D remains ambiguous. The CDR3 spans 15 residues. Trimming cost V 0 bases and J 0 bases, with 7 bases left between them. The germline V gene encodes CDR1 KGHPV and CDR2 FQNQEV (reference sequence). The CDR3 loop is CASSLSITSQNTLYF. Incomplete CDR3 DNA: TGTGCCAGCAGTCTGTCAATAACAAGTCAAAACACCTTGTAC.

This clone is large (0.1 to 1%). Mouse names are used for the genes. The CDR3 bases that were read are TGTGCCAGCAGTTTCGGGCCTAGTGCAGAAACGCTGTAT. Protein product: CASSFGPSAETLY. The full CDR3 reads CASSFGPSAETLYF. The J gene is TRBJ2-3, the V gene TRBV14; D is ambiguous. The read terminates 1 residue ahead of where the CDR3 ends, so the germline J gene completes it. V dropped 1 base and J dropped 0 bases, with 6 bases sitting between them. Germline-derived CDR1 and CDR2 are SGHDT and FRDEAV. The CDR3 is made up of 14 amino acids.

Regarding this clone: The gene names given are mouse names. The sequence runs out 1 residue before the end of the CDR3; the remainder is reconstructed from the germline J gene. The chain links TRBV3 to TRBJ1-1; D ambiguous. The CDR3 has 12 residues. The germline V and J ends were trimmed by 3 bases and 5 bases, with 7 bases remaining between them. From germline, CDR1 is SNHLY and CDR2 FYNGKV (reference sequence). CDR3 amino acids: CASSFLQTEVFF. The CDR3 DNA, read in part, is TGTGCCAGCAGCTTCTTACAAACAGAAGTCTTC. Full variable domain (missing parts from reference TRBV3 and TRBJ1-1): GPKVLQIPSHQIIDMGQMVTLNCDPVSNHLYFYWYKQILGQQMEFLVNFYNGKVMEKSKLFKDQFSVERPDGSYFTLKIQPTALEDSAVYFCASSFLQTEVFFGKGTRLTVV.

This clone was seen only a few times. The germline and genes are mouse ones. The CDR3 end is not reached by the read, which stops 1 residue before it; the germline J gene fills it in. This rearrangement joins TRBV29 to TRBJ2-7; D uncertain. There are 13 residues in the CDR3. Germline CDR1 is MSHET and CDR2 is SYDVDS. Trimming pared 6 bases from V and 0 bases from J, leaving 9 bases between. The CDR3 bases that were read are TGTGCTAGCAGCCCTCAAAGCTCCTATGAACAGTAC. Translated, it gives CASSPQSSYEQY. The entire CDR3 reads CASSPQSSYEQYF.

With respect to this clone: The gene names here belong to mouse. The read ends 1 residue before the CDR3 terminus; that terminus is restored from the germline J gene. The rearrangement uses TRBV31 and TRBJ2-3, with TRBD1 identical over 10 bases. CDR1 and CDR2 (germline): GKSSPN, SITVG. This CDR3 has 13 amino acids. After removal of 5 bases from V and 3 bases from J, the junction contained 2 bases not matched to a gene. CDR3 in amino acids: CAWDRGRAETLYF. The DNA read from the CDR3 is TGTGCCTGGGACAGGGGGCGGGCAGAAACGCTGTAT.

By sample share, this clone is large (0.1 to 1%). Gene names follow the mouse nomenclature. The DNA read from the CDR3 is TGTGCCAGCAGCCGGACTGGGGCTAGTCAAAACACCTTGTAC. It specifies CASSRTGASQNTLY. The complete CDR3 protein is CASSRTGASQNTLYF. The chain recombines TRBV14 with TRBJ2-4; 9 bases are a match to TRBD2. The read terminates 1 residue before the CDR3 end, so the remaining end is supplied by the germline J gene. The CDR3 loop spans 15 amino acids. Germline V gene lookup returns CDR1 SGHDT and CDR2 FRDEAV. V was pared by 5 bases and J by 0 bases, with 4 bases of the junction left unmatched.